This passage covers 14 T cell receptor beta chains from one sample sequenced in a study of blood T cells in healthy people across ages. Primers used in a second PCR of about 6 to 11 cycles were a sample-barcoded 5' primer and a J-beta primer mix. MiXCR was run by TCRdb on the 5' RACE reads, yielding one entry per CDR3 protein. The sample holds approximately 880,000 distinct CDR3 sequences, roughly 50% seen once. The material sequenced was blood. The source is a man aged 25-40 years in good health.

The genes are TRBV20-1 and TRBJ2-7; TRBD2 matches 16 bases. Germline V CDR1 and CDR2: DFQATT, SNEGSKA (reference sequence). The CDR3 runs to 14 residues. The CDR3 DNA reads TGCAGCGGGACTAGCGGGAGGGCCAGTGAAGAGCAGTACTTC. It yields the protein CSGTSGRASEEQYF.

This chain joins TRBV29-1 and TRBJ1-1, with a weak D call TRBD1 (6 bases). Germline V gene data show CDR1 as SQVTM and CDR2 as ANQGSEA. The V end was cut by 2 bases, the J end by 4 bases, with 14 bases between. CDR3 length: 14 amino acids. As DNA, the CDR3 is TGCAGCGTTGAATTTGCAGGGGCTGGCACTGAAGCTTTCTTT. Protein product: CSVEFAGAGTEAFF.

This sequence joins TRBV12-3 or TRBV12-4 and TRBJ2-5, with 8 bases aligning to TRBD1. The closer fit of TRBJ2-7 to the DNA end suggests the J call may be wrong. This CDR3 comprises 14 residues. The CDR3 coding sequence is TGTGCCAGCAGCTTGGGACAGGTGGGCTCCGAGCAGTACTTC. Protein product: CASSLGQVGSEQYF.

There are a few counts of this clonotype. The rearrangement links TRBV5-1 to TRBJ2-7; D gene ambiguous. From germline, CDR1 is SGHRS and CDR2 YFSETQ. CDR3 length: 14 amino acids. Deletions cut 5 bases from V and 3 bases from J, with 15 bases between. The CDR3 loop is CASRVGSDFYEQYF. The CDR3 DNA reads TGCGCCAGCAGAGTGGGGTCCGATTTCTACGAGCAGTACTTC. Full variable domain (remainder filled in from reference TRBV5-1 and TRBJ2-7): KAGVTQTPRYLIKTRGQQVTLSCSPISGHRSVSWYQQTPGQGLQFLFEYFSETQRNKGNFPGRFSGRQFSNSRSEMNVSTLELGDSALYLCASRVGSDFYEQYFGPGTRLTVT.

This chain connects TRBV7-2 to TRBJ2-3; D remains ambiguous. Trimming stripped 4 bases from V and 0 bases from J, with 5 bases between. This CDR3 is built from 13 residues. From germline, CDR1 is SGHTA and CDR2 FQGNSA. The DNA of the CDR3 is TGTGCCAGCAGCTCAGAAAGCACAGATACGCAGTATTTT. Encoded protein: CASSSESTDTQYF.

V gene TRBV13 combines with J gene TRBJ2-5, with TRBD1 matching over 9 bases. The end of the DNA aligns better with TRBJ2-7, so the J call may be wrong. CDR3 length equals 15 residues. From germline, CDR1 is PRHDT and CDR2 FYEKMQ (reference sequence). CDR3 DNA sequence: TGTGCCAGCAGCTACTCCTTAAGGACAGGGGCCGAGCAGTACTTC. Protein: CASSYSLRTGAEQYF.

The rearrangement joins TRBV28 to TRBJ1-2; D unresolved. Germline lookup yields CDR1 MDHEN and CDR2 SYDVKM. There are 13 residues in the CDR3. Deletions cut 5 bases from V and 7 bases from J, with 14 bases between. The CDR3, as DNA: TGTGCCAGCAGTGCGCCCCATATTTCTGGCTACACCTTC. It specifies CASSAPHISGYTF.

This sequence joins TRBV4-3 and TRBJ2-1, with D maybe TRBD2 (5 bases). Between the trimmed V and J ends, which lost 0 bases and 1 base, there was a span of 10 bases. There are 16 residues in the CDR3. Per germline, CDR1 LGHNA and CDR2 YSLEER. CDR3 sequence reads: CASSQEGSGSYNEQFF. CDR3 nucleotides: TGCGCCAGCAGCCAAGAAGGGAGCGGTTCCTACAATGAGCAGTTCTTC.

The genes are TRBV7-2 and TRBJ2-5; no clear D gene. Germline V CDR1 and CDR2: SGHTA, FQGNSA. V was clipped by 1 base and J by 11 bases, with 14 bases between them. The CDR3 has 13 residues. The DNA for the CDR3 is TGTGCCAGCAGCTTAGTCCCGCACAATGAGCAGTACTTC. Encoded protein: CASSLVPHNEQYF.

The table lists this clonotype with a few counts. V is TRBV29-1 and J is TRBJ1-2, with unresolved D. CDR3 size: 13 residues. Germline assignment: CDR1 SQVTM and CDR2 ANQGSEA. Trimming cost V 5 bases and J 3 bases, with 13 bases left between them. The CDR3 loop is CSVCLREHYGYTF. The CDR3 DNA is TGCAGCGTTTGTTTACGGGAGCACTATGGCTACACCTTC.

V gene TRBV2 combines with J gene TRBJ2-7; TRBD1 agrees at 12 bases. V trimming: 7 bases; J trimming: 4 bases; junction bases outside the gene matches: 8. CDR1 is SNHLY, CDR2 FYNNEI, per germline. The CDR3 is made up of 15 amino acids. The CDR3 DNA reads as TGTGCCAGCACCCAGAGGGGACAGGGGGCTTACGAGCAGTACTTC. Translating it yields CASTQRGQGAYEQYF. The complete variable domain, with remaining parts taken from reference TRBV2 and TRBJ2-7, reads EPEVTQTPSHQVTQMGQEVILRCVPISNHLYFYWYRQILGQKVEFLVSFYNNEISEKSEIFDDQFSVERPDGSNFTLKIRSTKLEDSAMYFCASTQRGQGAYEQYFGPGTRLTVT.

This clonotype was detected a few times. The chain joins TRBV20-1 to TRBJ2-7; perhaps TRBD2 as D (5 bases). V shed 2 bases and J shed 2 bases, with 13 bases lying between them. The CDR3 has 14 amino acids. In germline, CDR1 is DFQATT, CDR2 SNEGSKA (reference sequence). The CDR3 reads CSARPDPSPYEQYF. The CDR3 nucleotides are TGCAGTGCTAGACCCGACCCTAGCCCCTACGAGCAGTACTTC.

The chain has TRBV5-1 and TRBJ1-4; tentative D call: TRBD1 (6 bases). The CDR3 is made up of 14 amino acids. Germline values: CDR1 SGHRS, CDR2 YFSETQ. Deletions cut 4 bases from V and 5 bases from J, with 12 bases between. The CDR3 protein is CASSPDSGNEKLFF. The DNA of the CDR3 is TGCGCCAGCAGCCCGGACAGCGGCAATGAAAAACTGTTTTTT.

The chain is built from TRBV10-3 and TRBJ2-4, with D possibly TRBD1 on 7 matching bases. The DNA end favors TRBJ2-7, so the J call may be wrong. The CDR3 spans 14 residues. Looked up from germline, CDR1 is ENHRY and CDR2 is SYGVKD. CDR3 sequence (DNA): TGTGCCATCAGTGGGAGGGACAGTCCCCACGAGCAGTACTTC. It yields the protein CAISGRDSPHEQYF.